The 10 T cell receptor beta chains in this list originate from one sample, sequenced in a study of OX40 agonist ivuxolimab in advanced cancers. Some clones are missing from TCRdb's copy, which holds only in-frame ones; the method was immunoSEQ multiplex PCR. The table records 60,000 to 90,000 clones, about 81% of them present only once. The specimen was CD4+ or CD8+ T cells sorted from blood, collected in a trial of the OX40 agonist ivuxolimab. Receptor source: an adult with an advanced solid tumor such as melanoma, head and neck, liver or kidney cancer.

This sequence joins TRBV9 and TRBJ1-4; D not resolved. The length of the CDR3 is 14 residues. The V gene's germline CDR1 is SGDLS and CDR2 YYNGEE. V was cut by 0 bases and J by 7 bases, with 10 bases left in between. CDR3 sequence: CASSVGSGVEKLFF. The CDR3 bases are TGTGCCAGCAGCGTAGGGTCAGGTGTTGAAAAACTGTTTTTT.

This clone came up a few times. Other DNA sequences in the same sample also yield this CDR3. The chain combines TRBV7-9 with TRBJ2-7, with a possible D match to TRBD2 (6 bases). The germline gives CDR1 SEHNR, CDR2 FQNEAQ (reference sequence). The CDR3 length is 14 residues. V was clipped by 0 bases and J by 3 bases, with 9 bases between them. The CDR3 DNA follows: TGTGCCAGCAGCTTAGCTAGCGGACTCTACGAGCAGTACTTC. This sequence encodes CASSLASGLYEQYF.

The rearrangement uses TRBV6-5 and TRBJ1-6; no clear D gene. From germline, CDR1 is MNHEY and CDR2 SVGAGI. Trimming took 7 bases from V and 7 from J, leaving 17 bases between them. This CDR3 region has 15 residues. The CDR3 is CASTSGFLENSPLHF. The CDR3 DNA follows: TGTGCCAGCACCTCGGGATTTCTAGAAAATTCACCCCTCCACTTT.

V usage is TRBV18 and J usage is TRBJ1-5; perhaps TRBD1 as D (6 bases). The CDR3 is 14 amino acids. Germline lookup yields CDR1 KGHSH and CDR2 LQKENI. V lost 6 bases and J 5 bases, leaving 14 bases between the germline ends. The chain's CDR3 is CASSLNRDDQPQHF. The CDR3 DNA reads as TGTGCCAGCTCCCTCAACAGGGATGATCAGCCCCAGCATTTT.

The chain recombines TRBV7-2 with TRBJ2-7; 10 bases agree with TRBD1. V dropped 6 bases and J dropped 3; count of bases not matched to a gene: 5. The germline V gene has CDR1 SGHTA and CDR2 FQGNSA. The CDR3 loop spans 14 amino acids. The CDR3 spells CASRKGQGLYEQYF. The CDR3 nucleotides are TGTGCCAGCAGAAAGGGACAGGGGCTCTACGAGCAGTACTTC.

The chain recombines TRBV7-8 with TRBJ2-5; D is unclear. The CDR3 spans 15 residues. Trimming cost V 3 bases and J 5 bases, with 16 bases left between them. Germline V gene sequence: CDR1 SGHVS, CDR2 FQNEAQ. The CDR3 DNA is TGTGCCAGCAGCTTTCAACTCGCCCCCAGGGAGACCCAGTACTTC. It specifies CASSFQLAPRETQYF.

This chain uses TRBV19 with TRBJ2-2; no clear D gene. Trimming cost V 6 bases and J 3 bases, with 20 bases left between them. The germline CDR1 and CDR2 sequences are LNHDA and SQIVND (reference sequence). The CDR3 runs 17 residues. CDR3 residues: CASRARSDTYYTGELFF. CDR3 DNA sequence: TGTGCCAGTAGGGCCCGTTCTGACACCTACTACACCGGGGAGCTGTTTTTT.

This sequence joins TRBV5-4 and TRBJ2-5; D possibly matches TRBD1 or TRBD2 (5 bases each). This CDR3 comprises 13 residues. Germline assignment: CDR1 SGHNT and CDR2 YYREEE (reference sequence). Trimming pared 2 bases from V and 5 bases from J, leaving 10 bases between. CDR3: CASSFQGPETQYF. The CDR3 DNA reads as TGTGCCAGCAGCTTTCAGGGACCGGAGACCCAGTACTTC. The full variable domain, rest sourced from reference TRBV5-4 and TRBJ2-5, is ETGVTQSPTHLIKTRGQQVTLRCSSQSGHNTVSWYQQALGQGPQFIFQYYREEENGRGNFPPRFSGLQFPNYSSELNVNALELDDSALYLCASSFQGPETQYFGPGTRLLVL.

The chain has TRBV7-9 and TRBJ1-2; TRBD1 matches at 10 bases. V was clipped by 4 bases and J by 0 bases; unmatched bases: 2. The CDR3 contains 15 residues. The germline CDR1 and CDR2 sequences are SEHNR and FQNEAQ (reference sequence). The CDR3 coding sequence is TGTGCCAGCAGCTGGGGGACAGGGGCTAACTATGGCTACACCTTC. It translates to CASSWGTGANYGYTF.

The chain couples TRBV5-1 to TRBJ2-7; D perhaps matches TRBD1 (6 bases). Germline V gives CDR1 SGHRS, CDR2 YFSETQ. V was clipped by 4 bases and J by 2 bases, with 13 bases between them. The CDR3 covers 14 residues. CDR3 sequence reads: CASSAGTNTYEQYF. The CDR3, as DNA: TGCGCCAGCAGCGCCGGGACAAATACCTACGAGCAGTACTTC.